Listed below are T cell receptor beta chains from one sample, sequenced in a study of T cells in localized non-small cell lung cancer. Clones were sequenced by immunoSEQ multiplex PCR, and TCRdb holds only the in-frame ones, with some missing. Seen here are 950 to 1,200 clones, about a fifth observed once, and the top ten hold roughly 15%. This sample comprised normal lung tissue next to the tumor, obtained before any cancer treatment. The receptors shown here come from a woman aged 40-69 years with stage I lung adenocarcinoma. Both conserved end residues are part of each CDR3. The order of the fields is CDR3 protein, CDR3 DNA, V gene, clone size, J gene, D gene. A D gene is named only where the DNA matches it firmly. Rows may omit the clone size; those that give it use once, few, many or a size class.

CDR3 protein: CASSQAPGFGSTMNTEAFF
CDR3 DNA: TGTGCCAGCAGCCAAGCACCCGGGTTTGGTTCAACCATGAACACTGAAGCTTTCTTT
V gene: TRBV11-3
clone size: large
J gene: TRBJ1-1
D gene: NA

CDR3 protein: CASRRTGASNTGELFF
CDR3 DNA: TGTGCCAGCAGACGGACAGGCGCTTCGAACACCGGGGAGCTGTTTTTT
V gene: TRBV6-8
clone size: few
J gene: TRBJ2-2
D gene: TRBD1

CDR3 protein: CAWSVWTGGASGANVLTF
CDR3 DNA: TGTGCCTGGAGTGTCTGGACAGGGGGCGCCTCTGGGGCCAACGTCCTGACTTTC
V gene: TRBV30
clone size: NA
J gene: TRBJ2-6
D gene: TRBD1

CDR3 protein: CASSTRGQGPFATNEKLFF
CDR3 DNA: TGTGCCAGCAGTACGAGAGGACAGGGCCCCTTTGCAACTAATGAAAAACTGTTTTTT
V gene: TRBV6-8
clone size: NA
J gene: TRBJ1-4
D gene: TRBD1

CDR3 protein: CASSRIGTGGSYEQYF
CDR3 DNA: TGTGCCAGCTCACGAATCGGGACAGGGGGCTCCTACGAGCAGTACTTC
V gene: TRBV18
clone size: NA
J gene: TRBJ2-7
D gene: TRBD1

CDR3 protein: CASSTGGGNQPQHF
CDR3 DNA: TGTGCCAGCAGCACAGGGGGCGGCAATCAGCCCCAGCATTTT
V gene: TRBV9
clone size: NA
J gene: TRBJ1-5
D gene: TRBD1

CDR3 protein: CASSLIQKYNEQFF
CDR3 DNA: TGTGCCAGCAGTTTAATCCAGAAATACAATGAGCAGTTCTTC
V gene: TRBV28
clone size: NA
J gene: TRBJ2-1
D gene: NA

CDR3 protein: CASSLKRKDPGNTIYF
CDR3 DNA: TGTGCCAGCAGCTTAAAGAGGAAGGACCCTGGAAACACCATATATTTT
V gene: TRBV11-3
clone size: NA
J gene: TRBJ1-3
D gene: NA

CDR3 protein: CASSFAGGGTEAFF
CDR3 DNA: TGTGCCAGCAGCTTCGCGGGGGGAGGCACTGAAGCTTTCTTT
V gene: TRBV11-3
clone size: few
J gene: TRBJ1-1
D gene: NA

CDR3 protein: CASSQGYSGGADTQYF
CDR3 DNA: TGTGCCAGCAGCCAAGGGTATAGCGGGGGGGCCGATACGCAGTATTTT
V gene: TRBV14
clone size: NA
J gene: TRBJ2-3
D gene: TRBD2

CDR3 protein: CASSLTGGSQPQHF
CDR3 DNA: TGCGCCAGCAGCTTGACAGGGGGCTCTCAGCCCCAGCATTTT
V gene: TRBV5-1
clone size: few
J gene: TRBJ1-5
D gene: TRBD1

CDR3 protein: CASTSGGFDYGYTF
CDR3 DNA: TGTGCCAGCACTTCGGGGGGGTTCGACTATGGCTACACCTTC
V gene: TRBV11-3
clone size: NA
J gene: TRBJ1-2
D gene: NA

CDR3 protein: CASKREGYEQYF
CDR3 DNA: TGTGCCAGCAAGCGGGAGGGCTACGAGCAGTACTTC
V gene: TRBV25-1
clone size: NA
J gene: TRBJ2-7
D gene: TRBD2

CDR3 protein: CASSSVTGRSPLHF
CDR3 DNA: TGTGCCAGCAGCTCCGTTACAGGGAGGTCACCCCTCCACTTT
V gene: TRBV11-3
clone size: few
J gene: TRBJ1-6
D gene: NA

CDR3 protein: CASSEGASSYEQYF
CDR3 DNA: TGTGCCAGCAGTGAAGGGGCCTCGTCCTACGAGCAGTACTTC
V gene: TRBV6-1
clone size: few
J gene: TRBJ2-7
D gene: NA

CDR3 protein: CASSLADRGSPYGYTF
CDR3 DNA: TGCGCCAGCAGCTTGGCAGACAGGGGATCACCCTATGGCTACACCTTC
V gene: TRBV5-1
clone size: few
J gene: TRBJ1-2
D gene: TRBD1

CDR3 protein: CASSLFRGGINEQFF
CDR3 DNA: TGTGCCAGCAGCTTATTCCGGGGGGGAATCAATGAGCAGTTCTTC
V gene: TRBV11-3
clone size: NA
J gene: TRBJ2-1
D gene: TRBD2

CDR3 protein: CASSYSTGKNTEAFF
CDR3 DNA: TGTGCCAGCAGTTACTCGACAGGGAAGAACACTGAAGCTTTCTTT
V gene: TRBV6-8
clone size: NA
J gene: TRBJ1-1
D gene: TRBD1

CDR3 protein: CASSLYVPSTGDYNSPLHF
CDR3 DNA: TGTGCCAGCAGCTTATACGTACCCTCGACAGGGGATTATAATTCACCCCTCCACTTT
V gene: TRBV11-3
clone size: few
J gene: TRBJ1-6
D gene: TRBD1

CDR3 protein: CAIQVDYGYTF
CDR3 DNA: TGTGCCATCCAGGTAGACTATGGCTACACCTTC
V gene: TRBV30
clone size: NA
J gene: TRBJ1-2
D gene: NA

CDR3 protein: CASHPRQGNELSNEKLFF
CDR3 DNA: TGTGCCAGCCATCCTCGACAGGGCAATGAGCTTTCTAATGAAAAACTGTTTTTT
V gene: TRBV12-5
clone size: few
J gene: TRBJ1-4
D gene: TRBD1

CDR3 protein: CASRSDKYNEQFF
CDR3 DNA: TGTGCCAGCAGATCGGACAAATACAATGAGCAGTTCTTC
V gene: TRBV28
clone size: few
J gene: TRBJ2-1
D gene: NA

CDR3 protein: CSVDVGRGVGYTF
CDR3 DNA: TGCAGCGTTGATGTGGGCAGGGGGGTTGGCTACACCTTC
V gene: TRBV29-1
clone size: once
J gene: TRBJ1-2
D gene: TRBD1

CDR3 protein: CASSPLTSFVETQYF
CDR3 DNA: TGTGCCAGTAGTCCCTTGACTAGCTTTGTAGAGACCCAGTACTTC
V gene: TRBV19
clone size: few
J gene: TRBJ2-5
D gene: TRBD2

CDR3 protein: CASSYRGDSNQPQHF
CDR3 DNA: TGTGCCAGCAGTTACAGGGGGGATAGCAATCAGCCCCAGCATTTT
V gene: TRBV6-8
clone size: large
J gene: TRBJ1-5
D gene: NA

CDR3 protein: CASSRDRGYEQYF
CDR3 DNA: TGTGCCAGCAGCCGGGACAGGGGCTACGAGCAGTACTTC
V gene: TRBV6-8
clone size: few
J gene: TRBJ2-7
D gene: TRBD1

CDR3 protein: CAISESGQGIGKLFF
CDR3 DNA: TGTGCCATCAGTGAGTCTGGACAGGGTATAGGAAAACTGTTTTTT
V gene: TRBV10-3
clone size: NA
J gene: TRBJ1-4
D gene: TRBD1

CDR3 protein: CASSHRTGGDTEAFF
CDR3 DNA: TGTGCCAGCAGCCACCGGACAGGGGGGGACACTGAAGCTTTCTTT
V gene: TRBV11-3
clone size: large
J gene: TRBJ1-1
D gene: TRBD1

CDR3 protein: CAWSVPGQAIAKNIQYF
CDR3 DNA: TGTGCCTGGAGTGTTCCGGGACAGGCTATAGCCAAAAACATTCAGTACTTC
V gene: TRBV30
clone size: NA
J gene: TRBJ2-4
D gene: TRBD1

CDR3 protein: CASSLATANTEAFF
CDR3 DNA: TGTGCCAGCAGCTTAGCCACAGCGAACACTGAAGCTTTCTTT
V gene: TRBV13
clone size: medium-sized
J gene: TRBJ1-1
D gene: NA

CDR3 protein: CASSSTAGPTAQQYF
CDR3 DNA: TGTGCCAGCAGCTCCACCGCGGGGCCGACCGCACAGCAGTACTTC
V gene: TRBV11-3
clone size: few
J gene: TRBJ2-7
D gene: NA

CDR3 protein: CASSLTWVGNTIYF
CDR3 DNA: TGTGCCAGCAGCTTAACCTGGGTTGGAAACACCATATATTTT
V gene: TRBV11-3
clone size: medium-sized
J gene: TRBJ1-3
D gene: NA

CDR3 protein: CASRRTGDVGGYTF
CDR3 DNA: TGTGCCAGCAGACGGACAGGGGACGTTGGAGGCTACACCTTC
V gene: TRBV11-3
clone size: medium-sized
J gene: TRBJ1-2
D gene: TRBD1

CDR3 protein: CASSFRSSYNEQFF
CDR3 DNA: TGTGCCAGCAGTTTCCGGAGCTCCTACAATGAGCAGTTCTTC
V gene: TRBV28
clone size: NA
J gene: TRBJ2-1
D gene: NA

CDR3 protein: CASSLALGTEAFF
CDR3 DNA: TGTGCCAGCAGCTTAGCGCTAGGCACTGAAGCTTTCTTT
V gene: TRBV7-2
clone size: medium-sized
J gene: TRBJ1-1
D gene: NA

CDR3 protein: CASSAGPGFGGELFF
CDR3 DNA: TGTGCCAGCAGTGCCGGGCCAGGATTCGGCGGGGAGCTGTTTTTT
V gene: TRBV28
clone size: few
J gene: TRBJ2-2
D gene: NA

CDR3 protein: CASSYSSPGRSPLHF
CDR3 DNA: TGTGCCAGCAGTTACTCTTCCCCGGGCCGTTCACCCCTCCACTTT
V gene: TRBV6-8
clone size: few
J gene: TRBJ1-6
D gene: NA

CDR3 protein: CASGTAGIGYNEQFF
CDR3 DNA: TGTGCCAGTGGAACGGCGGGGATAGGCTACAATGAGCAGTTCTTC
V gene: TRBV19
clone size: NA
J gene: TRBJ2-1
D gene: NA

CDR3 protein: CASSFSLRAYNSPLHF
CDR3 DNA: TGTGCCAGCAGCTTTAGTTTGCGTGCGTATAATTCACCCCTCCACTTT
V gene: TRBV11-3
clone size: NA
J gene: TRBJ1-6
D gene: NA

CDR3 protein: CASGTTWDTGELFF
CDR3 DNA: TGTGCCAGCGGGACAACCTGGGACACCGGGGAGCTGTTTTTT
V gene: TRBV19
clone size: few
J gene: TRBJ2-2
D gene: NA

CDR3 protein: CASSLSFALDEQYF
CDR3 DNA: TGTGCCAGCAGCCTATCCTTTGCTCTAGACGAGCAGTACTTC
V gene: TRBV11-3
clone size: few
J gene: TRBJ2-7
D gene: NA

CDR3 protein: CASSLGSISNEQYF
CDR3 DNA: TGCGCCAGCAGCTTGGGTTCAATCTCCAACGAGCAGTACTTC
V gene: TRBV5-1
clone size: hyperexpanded
J gene: TRBJ2-7
D gene: NA

CDR3 protein: CAWSVGLNTEAFF
CDR3 DNA: TGTGCCTGGAGTGTTGGTTTGAACACTGAAGCTTTCTTT
V gene: TRBV30
clone size: few
J gene: TRBJ1-1
D gene: NA

CDR3 protein: CASSPPRGNTGELFF
CDR3 DNA: TGTGCCAGCTCACCACCGAGGGGGAACACCGGGGAGCTGTTTTTT
V gene: TRBV18
clone size: few
J gene: TRBJ2-2
D gene: NA

CDR3 protein: CASSPPGTASTYEQYF
CDR3 DNA: TGTGCCAGCAGCCCTCCCGGGACCGCTTCAACCTACGAGCAGTACTTC
V gene: TRBV11-3
clone size: NA
J gene: TRBJ2-7
D gene: NA

CDR3 protein: CASSLSSTSSPLHF
CDR3 DNA: TGTGCCAGCAGCTTGTCATCGACGAGTTCACCCCTCCACTTT
V gene: TRBV7-1
clone size: NA
J gene: TRBJ1-6
D gene: NA

CDR3 protein: CSVEGRGGYEQYF
CDR3 DNA: TGCAGCGTTGAGGGGCGAGGGGGTTACGAGCAGTACTTC
V gene: TRBV29-1
clone size: NA
J gene: TRBJ2-7
D gene: NA

CDR3 protein: CASSESAHSTDTQYF
CDR3 DNA: TGCGCCAGCAGTGAAAGCGCCCATAGCACAGATACGCAGTATTTT
V gene: TRBV10-2
clone size: NA
J gene: TRBJ2-3
D gene: NA

CDR3 protein: CASSANRDRGTGDTEAFF
CDR3 DNA: TGTGCCAGCAGCGCAAACCGGGACAGGGGGACGGGTGACACTGAAGCTTTCTTT
V gene: TRBV9
clone size: NA
J gene: TRBJ1-1
D gene: TRBD1

CDR3 protein: CASSDKVRSGSEQFF
CDR3 DNA: TGTGCCAGCAGTGACAAGGTGAGGAGCGGCAGTGAGCAGTTCTTC
V gene: TRBV9
clone size: NA
J gene: TRBJ2-1
D gene: NA

CDR3 protein: CASRKHGQNTEAFF
CDR3 DNA: TGTGCCAGCAGGAAACATGGACAGAACACTGAAGCTTTCTTT
V gene: TRBV6-8
clone size: NA
J gene: TRBJ1-1
D gene: NA